This T cell receptor (beta chain) was recorded in a study of shared clonotypes between healthy human individuals. A remark on this clone: No antigen is known for it.

Looked up from germline, CDR1 is MGHRA and CDR2 is YSYEKL. The V and J ends lost 4 bases and 8 bases respectively, with 14 bases between them. This CDR3 has 14 amino acids. Clones were read by immunoSEQ multiplex PCR, and TCRdb kept only the in-frame ones, dropping some. The sample yields roughly 1,800,000 clones, about 95% seen once. It was CD45RO-negative cells, positively selected for CCR7, that made up naive CD8 cells, with terminally differentiated effector memory CD45RA+ cells excluded. Study findings and constraints: Naive subsets, compared against memory subsets, generally had larger estimated richness values.

This receptor was identified in a man between 18 and 35 years old in good health. The genes are TRBV4-1 and TRBJ2-2; D is ambiguous. Sample: naive CD8+ T cells sorted from blood. The CDR3 DNA sequence: TGCGCCAGCAGCCCTTCCCGAAATGTGGGGGAGCTGTTTTTT. Its protein product is CASSPSRNVGELFF.